This record looks at one TCR beta chain sequence and its context. This sample stems from a study of T cells in narcolepsy. Assay used: immunoSEQ multiplex PCR; TCRdb lists only in-frame clones, some missing. In the table there are roughly 35,000 clones, over 75% of which are singletons. Germline-derived CDR1 and CDR2 are SGHTA and FQGNSA. The CDR3 runs 16 residues. Trimming removed 2 bases from V and 5 bases from J; junction bases left unmatched: 8. This TCR was sampled from a human donor with narcolepsy. Sequenced material: CD45RA- memory CD4+ T cells from PBMCs. The J gene is TRBJ2-3, the V gene TRBV7-2; 9 bases are shared with TRBD2. The chain's CDR3 is CASSLSLAGRGDTQYF. The CDR3 DNA reads TGTGCCAGCAGCTTAAGTCTAGCGGGGAGGGGAGATACGCAGTATTTT.